This T cell receptor (beta chain) derives from a study of blood T cell repertoires in COVID-19. Study summary: Sites in the United States, Italy and Spain provided acute and convalescent COVID-19 samples. Sources were T cells, B-cell-depleted T cells, or PBMCs; the material itself was cDNA or gDNA.

In the original processing: Amplification of reference gene primers provided the estimated nucleated cell counts. Sequencing was performed with immunoSEQ multiplex PCR; in TCRdb, only in-frame clones are kept and a portion is missing. For V, J and clone size, that table is used; D and trimming come from the DNA. The data contain roughly 170,000 clones, around 74% of them singletons. This CDR3 has 15 residues. In germline, CDR1 is LGHNA, CDR2 YNFKEQ. Trimming left V 2 bases short and J 4 bases short, with 11 bases between. Sequencing was performed on peripheral blood. This clonotype originated in a woman over 75 with acute or convalescent COVID-19. The V call is TRBV4-2, the J call TRBJ2-2; D perhaps matches TRBD1 (5 bases). CDR3 sequence reads: CASSQTRGATGELFF. As DNA, the CDR3 is TGTGCCAGCAGCCAAACAAGGGGCGCCACCGGGGAGCTGTTTTTT.